The entry below gives a single T cell receptor (beta chain) sequence along with its context. This entry comes from a study of radiotherapy plus CTLA-4 blockade in lung cancer. Generated by immunoSEQ multiplex PCR, the TCRdb table keeps only in-frame clones and is missing some. The sample yields about 39,000 clones, roughly three quarters seen once. V was trimmed by 5 bases and J by 9 bases, leaving 8 bases between them. CDR1 is MGHDK and CDR2 is SYGVNS in the germline V gene. CDR3 length: 11 amino acids. The chain combines TRBV25-1 with TRBJ1-5, with unresolved D. The starting material was peripheral blood, obtained from a patient treated with radiotherapy plus ipilimumab. This receptor was identified in a human donor with non-small cell lung cancer that progressed on radiotherapy plus ipilimumab. In nucleotides, the CDR3 is TGTGCCAGCAGTTGCCGCAGGCCCCAGCATTTT. Translated, it gives CASSCRRPQHF.